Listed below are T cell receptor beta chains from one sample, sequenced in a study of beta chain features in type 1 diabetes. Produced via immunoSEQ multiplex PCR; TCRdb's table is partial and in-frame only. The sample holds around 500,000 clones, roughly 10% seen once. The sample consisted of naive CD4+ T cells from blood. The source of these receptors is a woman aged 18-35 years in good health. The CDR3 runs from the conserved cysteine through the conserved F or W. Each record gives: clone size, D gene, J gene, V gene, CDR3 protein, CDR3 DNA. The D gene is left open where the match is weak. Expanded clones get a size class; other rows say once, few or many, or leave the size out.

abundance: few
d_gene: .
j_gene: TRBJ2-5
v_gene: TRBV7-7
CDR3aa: CASSASRGTQETQYF
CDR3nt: TGTGCTAGCAGCGCCAGCCGGGGGACTCAAGAGACCCAGTACTTC

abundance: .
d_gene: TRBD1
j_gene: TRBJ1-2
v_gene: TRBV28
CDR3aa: CASSRQGIVRGYTF
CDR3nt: TGTGCCAGCAGTCGACAGGGTATTGTTCGGGGCTACACCTTC

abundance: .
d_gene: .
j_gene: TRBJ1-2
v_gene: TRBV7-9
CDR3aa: CASSRDRTYGYTF
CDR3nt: TGTGCCAGCAGCCGTGACAGGACCTATGGCTACACCTTC

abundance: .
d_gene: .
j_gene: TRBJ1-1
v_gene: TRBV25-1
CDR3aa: CASSEYGHPTNTEAFF
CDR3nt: TGTGCCAGCAGTGAATACGGTCACCCGACTAACACTGAAGCTTTCTTT

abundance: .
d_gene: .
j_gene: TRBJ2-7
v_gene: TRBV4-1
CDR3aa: CASSQEPTVASYEQYF
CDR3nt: TGCGCCAGCAGCCAAGAGCCCACAGTCGCATCCTACGAGCAGTACTTC

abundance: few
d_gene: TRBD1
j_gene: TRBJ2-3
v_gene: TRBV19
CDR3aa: CASRPPGQFPDTQYF
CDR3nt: TGTGCCAGTAGGCCACCGGGACAGTTTCCAGATACGCAGTATTTT

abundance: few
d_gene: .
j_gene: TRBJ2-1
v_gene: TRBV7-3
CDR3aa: CASSLIPTGVVNEQFF
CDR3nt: TGTGCCAGCAGCTTGATTCCGACAGGAGTGGTCAATGAGCAGTTCTTC

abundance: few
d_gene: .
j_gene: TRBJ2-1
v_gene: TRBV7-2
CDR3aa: CASSSLRDNEQFF
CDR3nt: TGTGCCAGCAGCTCCCTCAGGGACAATGAGCAGTTCTTC

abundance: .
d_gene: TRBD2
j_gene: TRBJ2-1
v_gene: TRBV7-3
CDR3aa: CASSKSSGTSQFF
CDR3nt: TGTGCCAGCAGCAAAAGCTCCGGGACTAGCCAGTTCTTC

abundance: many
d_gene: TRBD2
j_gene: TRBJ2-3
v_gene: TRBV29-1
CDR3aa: CSVGLARADTQYF
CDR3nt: TGCAGCGTTGGACTAGCCCGGGCAGATACGCAGTATTTT

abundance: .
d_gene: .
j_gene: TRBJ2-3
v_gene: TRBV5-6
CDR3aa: CASSLINTQYF
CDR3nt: TGTGCCAGCAGCTTGATAAATACGCAGTATTTT

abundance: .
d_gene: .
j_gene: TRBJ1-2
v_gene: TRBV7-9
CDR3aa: CASSLRGDYGYTF
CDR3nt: TGTGCCAGCAGCTTACGGGGGGACTATGGCTACACCTTC

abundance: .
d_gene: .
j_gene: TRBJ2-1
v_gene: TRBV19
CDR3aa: CASRWENEQFF
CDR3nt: TGTGCCAGTAGGTGGGAAAATGAGCAGTTCTTC

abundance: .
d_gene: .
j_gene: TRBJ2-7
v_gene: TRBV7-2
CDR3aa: CASRTGPLSGEQYF
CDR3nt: TGTGCCAGCAGAACCGGCCCTCTCTCAGGCGAGCAGTACTTC

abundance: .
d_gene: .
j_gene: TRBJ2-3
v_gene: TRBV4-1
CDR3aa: CASSHPRDTQYF
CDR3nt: TGCGCCAGCAGCCACCCGCGAGATACGCAGTATTTT